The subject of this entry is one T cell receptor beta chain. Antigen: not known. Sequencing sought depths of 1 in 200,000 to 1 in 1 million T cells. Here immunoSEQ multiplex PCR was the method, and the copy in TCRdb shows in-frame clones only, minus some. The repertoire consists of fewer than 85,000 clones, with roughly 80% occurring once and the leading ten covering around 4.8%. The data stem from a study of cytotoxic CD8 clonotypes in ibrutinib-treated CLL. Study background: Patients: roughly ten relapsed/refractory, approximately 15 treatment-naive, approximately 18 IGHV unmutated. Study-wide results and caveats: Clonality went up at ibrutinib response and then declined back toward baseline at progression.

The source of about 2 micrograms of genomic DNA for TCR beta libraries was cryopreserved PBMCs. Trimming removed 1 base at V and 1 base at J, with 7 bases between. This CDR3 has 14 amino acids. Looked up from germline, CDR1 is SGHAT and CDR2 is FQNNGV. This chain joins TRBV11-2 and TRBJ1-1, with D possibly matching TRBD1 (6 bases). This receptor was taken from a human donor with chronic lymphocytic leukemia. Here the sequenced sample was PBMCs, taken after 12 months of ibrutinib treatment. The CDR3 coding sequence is TGTGCCAGCAGCTTAGGGACAGCGAACACTGAAGCTTTCTTT. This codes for CASSLGTANTEAFF.